The entry below describes one T cell receptor (beta chain). These data originate in a study of T-cell reconstitution after alpha-beta-depleted transplantation in children. This CDR3 region has 15 residues. J lost 11 bases, V lost 5 bases, and 17 bases had no gene match. The V gene's germline CDR1 is SGHAT and CDR2 FQNNGV. Using unique molecular identifiers, the investigators prepared the TCRbeta library. TCRdb re-analysed the PCR reads in MiXCR, keeping a single row per CDR3 protein. The sample lists roughly 420,000 distinct CDR3 sequences; 15% to 20% were seen once. This receptor was obtained from a boy under three years old who had a stem cell transplant for Wiskott-Aldrich syndrome, so the T cells may come from the graft donor. The V and J genes are TRBV11-2 and TRBJ2-5, with 7 bases aligning to TRBD2. Sample: PBMCs, mostly from graft donor cells, taken 360 days after TCRalphabeta/CD19-depleted stem cell transplant. The CDR3: CASSGLRGLDKIQYF. The CDR3 DNA reads as TGTGCCAGCAGCGGGCTTCGCGGACTAGACAAGATACAGTACTTC. Looking up the rest from reference TRBV11-2 and TRBJ2-5 gives the full variable domain: EAGVAQSPRYKIIEKRQSVAFWCNPISGHATLYWYQQILGQGPKLLIQFQNNGVVDDSQLPKDRFSAERLKGVDSTLKIQPAKLEDSAVYLCASSGLRGLDKIQYFGPGTRLLVL.